This TCR beta chain stems from a study of shared clonotypes between healthy human individuals. Background on the study: Each donor's CD8 memory used one plate, CD8 naive two, each CD4 subset three. Study-level findings and limits: Memory subsets generally showed smaller estimated richness than naive subsets did. What rarefaction showed was incomplete sorted-subset sequencing despite large depth.

As to this clone: Its target is unknown.

J gave up 4 bases and V 5 bases, and 8 bases lay outside the gene matches. CDR1 KGHSH and CDR2 LQKENI come from the germline V gene. The CDR3 runs 15 residues. Every contributor of samples was a Caucasian grown-up residing in Nashville, Tennessee. Assay used: immunoSEQ multiplex PCR; TCRdb lists only in-frame clones, some missing. The sample carries around 750,000 clones, around two thirds recorded once. This TCR was sampled from a woman aged 25 to 45 in good health. The sample taken for sequencing was memory CD4+ T cells sorted from blood. Stated subset: CD45RA-negative fraction. The chain is built from TRBV18 and TRBJ1-3; 7 bases align to TRBD1. The CDR3 region has the DNA TGTGCCAGCTCATCCGTAGACAGGGAAGGAAACACCATATATTTT. Protein product: CASSSVDREGNTIYF. Supplemented by reference TRBV18 and TRBJ1-3, the full variable domain reads NAGVMQNPRHLVRRRGQEARLRCSPMKGHSHVYWYRQLPEEGLKFMVYLQKENIIDESGMPKERFSAEFPKEGPSILRIQQVVRGDSAAYFCASSSVDREGNTIYFGEGSWLTVV.